The 30 T cell receptor beta chains below all came from one sample that was sequenced in a study of blood T cell repertoires in COVID-19. This table comes from immunoSEQ multiplex PCR, and its TCRdb copy is limited to in-frame clones, with some not included. The sample lists fewer than 350,000 clones; 87% were seen once. The sample taken for sequencing was PBMCs or T cells enriched from blood (not recorded which). The receptors derive from a woman aged 40 to 50 who had recovered from COVID-19.

The V call is TRBV6-1, the J call TRBJ2-7; TRBD2 agrees at 10 bases. The CDR3 has 15 amino acids. Looked up from germline, CDR1 is MNHNS and CDR2 is SASEGT. V lost 5 bases to trimming and J lost 2 bases; unmatched junction nucleotides: 6. The CDR3 loop reads CASSLTSGIPYEQYF. CDR3 nucleotides: TGTGCCAGCAGTTTAACTAGCGGGATCCCCTACGAGCAGTACTTC.

The V gene is TRBV10-2, the J gene TRBJ2-2; D unclear. V lost 4 bases to trimming and J lost 6 bases, with 6 bases between them. Germline V lookup: CDR1 WSHSY, CDR2 SAAADI. This CDR3 has 12 amino acids. In nucleotides, the CDR3 is TGCGCCAGCAGTGTACATTCCGGGGAGCTGTTTTTT. As protein: CASSVHSGELFF.

The J gene is TRBJ1-4, the V gene TRBV19; D not resolved. Germline V gene data show CDR1 as LNHDA and CDR2 as SQIVND (reference sequence). The CDR3 covers 13 residues. Trimming took 8 bases from V and 4 from J, leaving 11 bases between them. The CDR3 coding sequence is TGTGCCAGTCAGACTCCCTATAATGAAAAACTGTTTTTT. Translating gives CASQTPYNEKLFF.

The chain uses TRBV24-1 and TRBJ2-7; TRBD1 matches at 7 bases. Per the germline V gene, CDR1 is KGHDR and CDR2 is SFDVKD. The V gene end was trimmed by 2 bases and the J gene end by 8 bases; junction bases not matched to a gene: 2. This CDR3 has 12 amino acids. The CDR3 protein is CATSDWDRQQYF. The CDR3 DNA is TGTGCCACCAGTGATTGGGACAGACAGCAGTACTTC.

V usage is TRBV27 and J usage is TRBJ2-2; 11 bases map to TRBD2. Germline lookup yields CDR1 MNHEY and CDR2 SMNVEV (reference sequence). The CDR3 runs to 20 residues. V dropped 1 base and J dropped 5; count of bases not matched to a gene: 15. CDR3 sequence reads: CASSLYSPFVAGGRTGELFF. CDR3 coding DNA: TGTGCCAGCAGTTTATATAGCCCCTTTGTAGCGGGAGGGCGTACCGGGGAGCTGTTTTTT.

This clone was recorded only once. The chain recombines TRBV5-1 with TRBJ1-4, with 8 bases lining up with TRBD1. With V trimmed by 7 bases and J by 8 bases, 16 bases remained unmatched. Per the germline V gene, CDR1 is SGHRS and CDR2 is YFSETQ. The CDR3 consists of 16 residues. The CDR3 DNA follows: TGCGCCAGCTCCTTTGGGCCGGGACAGGTTCAGGAAAAACTGTTTTTT. Amino acids: CASSFGPGQVQEKLFF.

The chain carries TRBV7-3 and TRBJ2-1, with TRBD1 matching 7 bases. The germline gives CDR1 SGHTA, CDR2 FQGTGA. CDR3 length: 14 residues. With 5 bases clipped from V and 9 bases from J, the junction kept 10 bases outside the gene matches. CDR3 coding DNA: TGTGCCAGCAGCCCTTACGACAGGGCTAGTGAGCAGTTCTTC. Its translation: CASSPYDRASEQFF.

The V and J genes are TRBV28 and TRBJ2-3, with 7 bases identical to TRBD1. Germline assignment: CDR1 MDHEN and CDR2 SYDVKM. The CDR3 length is 14 residues. The ends lost 8 bases at V and 4 bases at J; junction bases unmatched: 9. The CDR3 DNA sequence: TGTGCCAGCGGCAACAGGGGAGCCCCAGATACGCAGTATTTT. This codes for CASGNRGAPDTQYF. The full variable domain, with the rest looked up from reference TRBV28 and TRBJ2-3, is DVKVTQSSRYLVKRTGEKVFLECVQDMDHENMFWYRQDPGLGLRLIYFSYDVKMKEKGDIPEGYSVSREKKERFSLILESASTNQTSMYLCASGNRGAPDTQYFGPGTRLTVL.

This chain joins TRBV3-1 (or the pseudogene TRBV3-2) and TRBJ2-3; 12 nucleotides agree with TRBD2. Germline V gene lookup returns CDR1 LGHDT and CDR2 YNNKEL (reference sequence). The junction had 5 bases not matched to a gene; V was cut back by 4 bases and J by 0 bases. The CDR3 totals 17 residues. This chain's CDR3 is CASSPLGTSGSTDTQYF. The CDR3 DNA is TGTGCCAGCAGCCCCCTTGGGACTAGCGGGAGCACAGATACGCAGTATTTT.

This clone has just one count. This chain links TRBV11-3 with TRBJ2-1, with D uncertain. Looked up from germline, CDR1 is SGHNT and CDR2 is YENEEA. Between the trimmed V and J ends, which lost 1 base and 9 bases, there was a span of 13 bases. This CDR3 has 14 residues. The DNA of the CDR3 is TGTGCCAGCAGCTTAGGCCATGCGGCCGGTGAGCAGTTCTTC. As protein: CASSLGHAAGEQFF. Complete variable domain (other parts from reference TRBV11-3 and TRBJ2-1): EAGVVQSPRYKIIEKKQPVAFWCNPISGHNTLYWYLQNLGQGPELLIRYENEEAVDDSQLPKDRFSAERLKGVDSTLKIQPAELGDSAVYLCASSLGHAAGEQFFGPGTRLTVL.

This rearrangement joins TRBV19 to TRBJ1-4; no clear D. The CDR3 loop spans 10 amino acids. CDR1 LNHDA and CDR2 SQIVND come from the germline V gene (reference sequence). With 4 bases removed from V and 14 bases from J, the gap between germline ends came to 8 bases. The CDR3 reads CASSSRRLFF. DNA of the CDR3: TGTGCCAGTAGTAGCCGCCGGCTGTTTTTT.

The rearrangement joins TRBV7-2 to TRBJ1-1; no reliable D call. Trimming took off 1 base at V and 6 bases at J, with 9 bases between the two ends. This CDR3 has 13 amino acids. CDR1 is SGHTA and CDR2 is FQGNSA in the germline V gene. This CDR3 reads CASSLVAGPEAFF. The CDR3 DNA follows: TGTGCCAGCAGCTTAGTTGCGGGTCCTGAAGCTTTCTTT.

This clone was detected only a few times. The chain employs TRBV11-2 and TRBJ2-2, with TRBD1 identical over 7 bases. This CDR3 is 14 amino acids long. Germline-derived CDR1 and CDR2 are SGHAT and FQNNGV. After removal of 4 bases from V and 3 bases from J, the junction contained 2 bases not matched to a gene. CDR3 protein: CASSSDRYTGELFF. In DNA form, the CDR3 reads TGTGCCAGCAGCTCGGACAGGTACACCGGGGAGCTGTTTTTT.

This clone was counted only a few times. The chain uses TRBV18 and TRBJ2-7; 14 positions match TRBD2. The ends lost 3 bases at V and 6 bases at J; junction bases unmatched: 7. The CDR3 spans 16 residues. Germline V gene sequence: CDR1 KGHSH, CDR2 LQKENI. The CDR3 spells CASSPTGLAGVSEQYF. CDR3 DNA sequence: TGTGCCAGCTCACCTACGGGACTAGCGGGAGTCTCCGAGCAGTACTTC.

The chain links TRBV7-2 to TRBJ2-7, with D possibly matching TRBD2 (6 bases). The germline CDR1 and CDR2 sequences are SGHTA and FQGNSA. This CDR3 contains 13 residues. Trimming took off 4 bases at V and 6 bases at J, with 13 bases between the two ends. The CDR3 reads CASSSEGPSEQYF. The CDR3 DNA is TGTGCCAGCAGCTCGGAGGGTCCGTCCGAGCAGTACTTC.

This CDR3 reads CASARGGVQRETQYF. CDR3 DNA: TGTGCCAGCGCCCGGGGTGGTGTTCAGCGCGAGACCCAGTACTTC. The V call is TRBV28, the J call TRBJ2-5; D perhaps matches TRBD2 (5 bases). V lost 8 bases and J 5 bases, leaving 21 bases between the germline ends. CDR3 length: 15 amino acids. Germline assignment: CDR1 MDHEN and CDR2 SYDVKM.

This chain links TRBV7-2 with TRBJ2-4; D is unclear. The CDR3 is 15 residues long. Germline CDR1 and CDR2: SGHTA and FQGNSA. The germline V and J ends were trimmed by 1 base and 0 bases, with 7 bases remaining between them. CDR3 in DNA: TGTGCCAGCAGCTTAGGTGTCCTAGCCAAAAACATTCAGTACTTC. Residues: CASSLGVLAKNIQYF.

The chain joins TRBV19 to TRBJ1-2, with D hard to call. Germline CDR1 is LNHDA and CDR2 is SQIVND (reference sequence). The CDR3 loop spans 15 amino acids. Trimming shortened V by 0 bases and J by 4 bases, and 12 bases separated the two germline ends. The CDR3: CASSIDRGFLYGYTF. The CDR3 DNA is TGTGCCAGTAGTATAGATCGCGGCTTTCTCTATGGCTACACCTTC.

This clone was observed a handful of times. This chain connects TRBV4-1 to TRBJ2-5; D is unresolved. The CDR3 sequence is 13 residues long. Germline values: CDR1 MGHRA, CDR2 YSYEKL. V lost 1 base and J lost 2, with 5 bases in between. CDR3 sequence (DNA): TGCGCCAGCAGCCAAGGAACACAAGAGACCCAGTACTTC. Amino acids: CASSQGTQETQYF.

This chain joins TRBV28 and TRBJ1-1; D ambiguous. Germline assignment: CDR1 MDHEN and CDR2 SYDVKM. The CDR3 has 13 amino acids. Deletions cut 2 bases from V and 8 bases from J, with 12 bases between. CDR3 region: CASSLTHMSEAFF. CDR3 nucleotides: TGTGCCAGCAGTTTAACCCACATGTCGGAAGCTTTCTTT.

V usage is TRBV28 and J usage is TRBJ1-1; no definite D call. The CDR3 extends over 17 amino acids. V was pared by 8 bases and J by 0 bases, with 22 bases between. In germline, CDR1 is MDHEN, CDR2 SYDVKM. The CDR3: CASPRSHEAPVNTEAFF. In DNA, the CDR3 is TGTGCCAGCCCCCGAAGCCACGAGGCACCAGTGAACACTGAAGCTTTCTTT.

This chain uses TRBV30 with TRBJ2-1; TRBD1 matches at 12 bases. V lost 0 bases to trimming and J lost 8 bases; unmatched junction nucleotides: 2. The CDR3 has 14 amino acids. Germline V gene data show CDR1 as GTSNPN and CDR2 as SVGIG (reference sequence). The CDR3 sequence is CAWSVGTGGDEQFF. The CDR3 DNA is TGTGCCTGGAGTGTAGGGACAGGGGGCGATGAGCAGTTCTTC.

V usage is TRBV19 and J usage is TRBJ2-5; possible D gene TRBD1, 6 bases. The CDR3 consists of 15 residues. The V end lost 1 base, the J end lost 1 base, and 10 bases lay between the germline ends. Germline CDR1 LNHDA, CDR2 SQIVND (reference sequence). Here the CDR3 reads CASSIGQASQETQYF. CDR3 bases: TGTGCCAGTAGTATAGGACAGGCGTCCCAAGAGACCCAGTACTTC.

The chain has TRBV9 and TRBJ2-1; 14 nucleotides agree with TRBD2. V shed 3 bases, J shed 10 bases, and the junction held 9 bases outside the gene matches. The length of the CDR3 is 16 residues. Germline CDR1 reads SGDLS; CDR2 reads YYNGEE. The CDR3 region is CASSASPGLAGEEQFF. In DNA, the CDR3 is TGTGCCAGCAGCGCCAGCCCGGGACTAGCGGGAGAGGAGCAGTTCTTC.

This clone was seen just once. The chain uses TRBV6-1 and TRBJ1-2, with D tentatively TRBD1 (6 bases). Germline assignment: CDR1 MNHNS and CDR2 SASEGT. The V gene lost 5 bases and the J gene lost 4 bases, with 8 bases spanning the gap. There are 12 residues in the CDR3. The CDR3 DNA sequence: TGTGCCAGCAGTATGACAGGCTATGGCTACACCTTC. Its translation: CASSMTGYGYTF.

V is TRBV7-2 and J is TRBJ2-2; 10 nucleotides agree with TRBD1. The CDR3 covers 15 residues. Germline lookup yields CDR1 SGHTA and CDR2 FQGNSA. With 5 bases clipped from V and 4 bases from J, the junction kept 4 bases outside the gene matches. The chain's CDR3 is CASSPWTGGTGELFF. CDR3 DNA: TGTGCCAGCAGCCCCTGGACAGGGGGCACCGGGGAGCTGTTTTTT.

This clone has just one count. The rearrangement uses TRBV2 and TRBJ2-3, with D hard to call. This CDR3 contains 13 residues. V was shortened by 7 bases and J by 2 bases, with 10 bases between the two germline ends. Per the germline V gene, CDR1 is SNHLY and CDR2 is FYNNEI. The DNA of the CDR3 is TGTGCCAGCAAGAGGCTTATCACAGATACGCAGTATTTT. This encodes CASKRLITDTQYF.

The genes are TRBV3-1 (or the pseudogene TRBV3-2) and TRBJ2-1, with TRBD2 matching 14 bases. There are 22 residues in the CDR3. V trimming: 0 bases; J trimming: 0 bases; junction bases outside the gene matches: 13. Germline-derived CDR1 and CDR2 are LGHDT and YNNKEL (reference sequence). This CDR3 reads CASSQDPLGTSGSRGSYNEQFF. CDR3 coding DNA: TGTGCCAGCAGCCAAGATCCCCTTGGGACTAGCGGGAGTAGGGGCTCCTACAATGAGCAGTTCTTC.

This chain links TRBV9 with TRBJ2-3; TRBD2 matches 9 bases. The CDR3 contains 17 residues. Trimming cost V 0 bases and J 2 bases; bases outside gene matches: 7. Germline V lookup: CDR1 SGDLS, CDR2 YYNGEE. CDR3 sequence (DNA): TGTGCCAGCAGCGTAGACGGCCTAGCGGGGTACACAGATACGCAGTATTTT. Amino acids: CASSVDGLAGYTDTQYF.

This chain links TRBV28 with TRBJ2-4; TRBD1 matches 7 bases. This CDR3 contains 15 residues. V was clipped by 2 bases and J by 1 base; unmatched bases: 2. The germline V gene encodes CDR1 MDHEN and CDR2 SYDVKM. In DNA form, the CDR3 reads TGTGCCAGCAGTTTAGACAGGGTGGCCAAAAACATTCAGTACTTC. Amino acid sequence: CASSLDRVAKNIQYF. The complete variable domain, with remaining parts taken from reference TRBV28 and TRBJ2-4, reads DVKVTQSSRYLVKRTGEKVFLECVQDMDHENMFWYRQDPGLGLRLIYFSYDVKMKEKGDIPEGYSVSREKKERFSLILESASTNQTSMYLCASSLDRVAKNIQYFGAGTRLSVL.